This record concerns one TCR beta chain sequence. The entry originates in a study of blood T cell repertoires in COVID-19. Study at large: There were acute and convalescent COVID-19 samples, and they came from the United States, Italy and Spain.

The germline CDR1 and CDR2 sequences are SGHKS and YYEKEE (reference sequence). This CDR3 is built from 14 residues. J lost 7 bases, V lost 3 bases, and 7 bases had no gene match. The assay was immunoSEQ multiplex PCR, and TCRdb's table has in-frame clones only and misses some. The sample lists about 90,000 clones; roughly 70% were seen once. The gene calls are TRBV5-5 and TRBJ1-1, with 9 positions matching TRBD1. The sequence was obtained from an elderly woman with acute or convalescent COVID-19. Sequencing was performed on peripheral blood. CDR3 DNA: TGTGCCAGCAGCTCGACAGGGGGAATTATTGAAGCTTTCTTT. Translation: CASSSTGGIIEAFF.